Listed below are T cell receptor beta chains from one sample, sequenced in a study of OX40 agonist ivuxolimab in advanced cancers. Using immunoSEQ multiplex PCR, the repertoire was profiled, and TCRdb retains in-frame clones only, with some absent. Of 55,000 to 80,000 clones listed, about 86% are singletons. The starting material was CD4+ or CD8+ T cells sorted from blood, obtained in a trial of the OX40 agonist ivuxolimab. The receptors here all came from an adult with an advanced solid tumor such as melanoma, head and neck, liver or kidney cancer. The CDR3 runs from the conserved cysteine through the conserved F or W. The D gene is left open where the match is weak. Only some rows state a clone size, as once, few, many or a class for expanded clones.

>TRBD1|few|TRBV4-1|TRBJ2-7
CASSQTPGTAYEQYF
TGCGCCAGCAGCCAAACCCCTGGGACAGCTTACGAGCAGTACTTC
>TRBD1|-|TRBV6-5|TRBJ1-1
CASSVPGQGGTEAFF
TGTGCCAGCAGTGTTCCGGGACAGGGAGGCACTGAAGCTTTCTTT
>TRBD2|-|TRBV7-9|TRBJ2-3
CASLSSGDTDTQYF
TGTGCCAGCTTGAGTAGCGGGGACACAGATACGCAGTATTTT
>-|-|TRBV29-1|TRBJ1-2
CSAGTSSQGGYTF
TGCAGCGCCGGGACCTCCTCCCAGGGGGGCTACACCTTC
>TRBD1|-|TRBV28|TRBJ1-2
CASSPAGDRGRVGGYTF
TGTGCCAGCAGTCCTGCGGGGGACAGGGGGCGCGTGGGTGGCTACACCTTC
>-|-|TRBV6-1|TRBJ2-6
CASKGVDSGANVLTF
TGTGCCAGCAAGGGGGTCGACTCTGGGGCCAACGTCCTGACTTTC
>-|-|TRBV14|TRBJ2-7
CASSRVSGQLYEQYF
TGTGCCAGCAGCCGAGTTTCCGGGCAGCTCTACGAGCAGTACTTC
>-|many|TRBV19|TRBJ1-1
CASSIDFNTEAFF
TGTGCCAGTAGTATAGACTTCAACACTGAAGCTTTCTTT
>TRBD1|-|TRBV5-1|TRBJ2-5
CASSYQGTGYQETQYF
TGCGCCAGCAGCTATCAAGGGACAGGGTATCAAGAGACCCAGTACTTC
>-|-|TRBV4-3|TRBJ2-7
CASSHDTPQGTNYEQYF
TGCGCCAGCAGCCACGACACCCCGCAGGGTACGAACTACGAGCAGTACTTC
>-|-|TRBV9|TRBJ1-4
CASSVGVYEKLFF
TGTGCCAGCAGCGTAGGGGTCTATGAAAAACTGTTTTTT
>-|-|TRBV6-5|TRBJ1-5
CASSLGGTIAPQHF
TGTGCCAGCAGTTTGGGCGGGACGATTGCGCCCCAGCATTTT
>TRBD1|-|TRBV19|TRBJ1-5
CASTGTGGSNQPQHF
TGTGCCAGTACGGGGACAGGGGGTTCCAATCAGCCCCAGCATTTT
>-|-|TRBV11-3|TRBJ1-1
CASSLGGTGDTEAFF
TGTGCCAGCAGCTTAGGAGGGACCGGGGACACTGAAGCTTTCTTT
>-|-|TRBV7-2|TRBJ1-5
CASSPPGHSNQPQHF
TGTGCCAGCAGCCCCCCGGGACATAGCAATCAGCCCCAGCATTTT
>-|-|TRBV2|TRBJ1-2
CASSSGQYYGYTF
TGTGCCAGCAGCTCCGGACAGTACTATGGCTACACCTTC
>TRBD1|few|TRBV12-5|TRBJ2-2
CASGSRDSLINTGELFF
TGTGCTAGCGGGTCCCGGGACAGTCTGATTAACACCGGGGAGCTGTTTTTT
>-|-|TRBV6-5|TRBJ1-2
CASSYSGGGDYGYTF
TGTGCCAGCAGTTACTCCGGGGGGGGCGACTATGGCTACACCTTC
>TRBD2|-|TRBV7-8|TRBJ2-1
CASSPAGRGGLDEQFF
TGTGCCAGCAGCCCAGCCGGCCGCGGGGGGCTAGATGAGCAGTTCTTC
>-|-|TRBV18|TRBJ1-5
CASSPLPHEQPQHF
TGTGCCAGCTCACCACTACCCCACGAGCAGCCCCAGCATTTT
>-|once|TRBV19|TRBJ2-3
CASSIVGLGSDTQYF
TGTGCCAGTAGTATTGTGGGGTTAGGGTCAGATACGCAGTATTTT
>-|-|TRBV7-2|TRBJ2-7
CASRTGQDYEQYF
TGTGCCAGCAGAACCGGGCAGGACTACGAGCAGTACTTC
>-|-|TRBV7-6|TRBJ2-2
CASSFGLQNTGELFF
TGTGCCAGCAGCTTTGGGCTCCAAAACACCGGGGAGCTGTTTTTT
>-|-|TRBV6-1|TRBJ2-5
CASSEEGSGAFKKTQYF
TGTGCCAGCAGTGAAGAAGGATCGGGGGCTTTCAAAAAGACCCAGTACTTC
>-|-|TRBV5-4|TRBJ2-3
CASSLKQGTDTQYF
TGTGCCAGCAGCTTGAAACAGGGCACAGATACGCAGTATTTT
>-|-|TRBV7-9|TRBJ2-1
CASSPHDNEQFF
TGTGCCAGCAGCCCCCACGACAATGAGCAGTTCTTC
>-|-|TRBV19|TRBJ1-6
CASRPDIRNSPLHF
TGTGCCAGTAGACCCGATATTAGGAATTCACCCCTCCACTTT
>-|-|TRBV23-1|TRBJ1-1
CASSQIGTWWDTEAFF
TGCGCCAGCAGTCAAATCGGGACGTGGTGGGACACTGAAGCTTTCTTT
>-|-|TRBV7-9|TRBJ1-1
CASSLGNFGTEAFF
TGTGCCAGCAGCTTAGGGAATTTTGGCACTGAAGCTTTCTTT
>-|-|TRBV30|TRBJ1-3
CAWSPTRRPSGNTIYF
TGTGCCTGGAGTCCCACCCGACGGCCCTCTGGAAACACCATATATTTT
>-|-|TRBV7-3|TRBJ2-1
CASSFTQSSYNEQFF
TGTGCCAGCAGCTTTACCCAGAGCTCCTACAATGAGCAGTTCTTC
>-|-|TRBV19|TRBJ2-2
CASSITINTGELFF
TGTGCCAGTAGTATAACAATAAACACCGGGGAGCTGTTTTTT
>TRBD1|-|TRBV11-2|TRBJ1-3
CASSITGTGLNTIYF
TGTGCCAGCAGCATAACCGGGACAGGATTAAACACCATATATTTT
>-|-|TRBV9|TRBJ1-2
CASSRGEDNYGYTF
TGTGCCAGCAGCCGGGGGGAGGATAACTATGGCTACACCTTC
>-|-|TRBV5-1|TRBJ2-4
CASSSQQGTGDIQYF
TGCGCCAGCAGCTCCCAGCAGGGGACTGGGGACATTCAGTACTTC
>TRBD2|-|TRBV5-6|TRBJ2-1
CASSGDGGSSGRYYNEQFF
TGTGCCAGCAGCGGCGATGGGGGGTCTAGCGGGAGGTACTACAATGAGCAGTTCTTC
>-|-|TRBV6-5|TRBJ2-3
CASRQGTSTDTQYF
TGTGCCAGCAGGCAGGGGACAAGCACAGATACGCAGTATTTT
>-|-|TRBV5-1|TRBJ1-1
CASSLNPWGTEAFF
TGCGCCAGCAGCCTGAACCCTTGGGGCACTGAAGCTTTCTTT
>-|few|TRBV7-8|TRBJ1-6
CASSNPTGLGNSPLHF
TGTGCCAGCAGCAATCCGACAGGTCTTGGTAATTCACCCCTCCACTTT
>-|-|TRBV29-1|TRBJ1-2
CSVTFGTLNYGYTF
TGCAGCGTAACTTTCGGGACCCTAAACTATGGCTACACCTTC
>-|-|TRBV19|TRBJ1-1
CASSSNRAEAFF
TGTGCCAGTAGTAGCAACAGGGCTGAAGCTTTCTTT
>-|-|TRBV21-1|TRBJ2-1
CASSLTGKPYNEQFF
TGTGCCAGCAGCTTGACAGGGAAACCTTACAATGAGCAGTTCTTC
>-|few|TRBV6-5|TRBJ1-1
CASRRHRDSNTEAFF
TGTGCCAGCAGGAGACACAGGGATTCGAACACTGAAGCTTTCTTT
>TRBD1|-|TRBV19|TRBJ1-1
CASIKRTGENTEAFF
TGTGCCAGTATCAAACGGACAGGCGAGAACACTGAAGCTTTCTTT
>-|-|TRBV6-6|TRBJ2-1
CASSYREYNEQFF
TGTGCCAGCAGTTACCGGGAATACAATGAGCAGTTCTTC
>-|-|TRBV6-5|TRBJ1-1
CASKEGPNTEAFF
TGTGCCAGCAAGGAGGGTCCGAACACTGAAGCTTTCTTT
>-|-|TRBV7-2|TRBJ2-3
CASSSPLATTSTDTQYF
TGTGCCAGCAGTTCGCCCCTTGCGACTACTAGCACAGATACGCAGTATTTT
>-|-|TRBV4-3|TRBJ1-4
CASSQVSLKEKLFF
TGCGCCAGCAGCCAAGTATCTCTCAAAGAAAAACTGTTTTTT
>-|-|TRBV5-4|TRBJ1-1
CASISRGGGTEAFF
TGTGCCAGCATCTCACGGGGAGGGGGCACTGAAGCTTTCTTT
>-|once|TRBV4-2|TRBJ2-3
CASSLPQEADTQYF
TGTGCCAGCAGCCTCCCGCAGGAGGCAGATACGCAGTATTTT
>TRBD1|-|TRBV5-1|TRBJ2-7
CASSFETGLVYEQYF
TGCGCCAGCAGTTTCGAGACAGGGTTGGTCTACGAGCAGTACTTC
>-|-|TRBV9|TRBJ1-2
CASSGVESDREVYGYTF
TGTGCCAGCAGCGGCGTCGAGTCCGACAGAGAGGTCTATGGCTACACCTTC
>-|once|TRBV6-5|TRBJ2-2
CASMGGGGRIGELFF
TGTGCCAGCATGGGGGGAGGGGGACGCATCGGGGAGCTGTTTTTT
>-|-|TRBV6-4|TRBJ1-2
CASSDGRGYGYTF
TGTGCCAGCAGTGACGGGAGGGGATATGGCTACACCTTC